Below, 2 T cell receptor beta chains from the same sample are listed, as sequenced in a study of blood T cell repertoires in COVID-19. Sequencing was performed with immunoSEQ multiplex PCR; in TCRdb, only in-frame clones are kept and a portion is missing. The repertoire holds approximately 240,000 clones, with roughly 90% as singletons. Sequencing input: PBMCs or T cells enriched from blood (not recorded which). The origin of the receptors is a woman between 25 and 40 years old with acute COVID-19.

The chain couples TRBV4-3 to TRBJ2-1, with D possibly matching TRBD2 (5 bases). CDR3 length equals 13 residues. Trimming took off 4 bases at V and 4 bases at J, with 8 bases between the two ends. Germline values: CDR1 LGHNA, CDR2 YSLEER. CDR3 sequence (DNA): TGCGCCAGCAGCCTAGACTATTACAATGAGCAGTTCTTC. It encodes CASSLDYYNEQFF.

This clone was seen a handful of times. The genes are TRBV6-6 and TRBJ2-7; 9 bases align to TRBD1. J gave up 5 bases and V 6 bases, and 2 bases lay outside the gene matches. The CDR3 has 12 amino acids. Per germline, CDR1 MNHNY and CDR2 SVGAGI (reference sequence). The CDR3 region has the DNA TGTGCCAGCAGACAGGGGGCCAACGAGCAGTACTTC. Its translation is CASRQGANEQYF.